A single sample gave rise to the 10 T cell receptor beta chains below, sequenced in a study of blood T cell repertoires in COVID-19. Measured with immunoSEQ multiplex PCR; TCRdb has only the in-frame clones, and not every one. This table has around 260,000 clones, approximately 85% appearing once. The sequenced sample consisted of peripheral blood. Receptors were obtained from a human donor in a cohort sampled during active COVID-19.

The chain uses TRBV13 and TRBJ2-5, with D tentatively TRBD1 (5 bases). Germline CDR1 and CDR2: PRHDT and FYEKMQ (reference sequence). V shed 5 bases and J shed 3 bases, with 10 bases lying between them. The CDR3 runs 13 residues. CDR3 loop: CASSLRVKETQYF. The CDR3 DNA reads TGTGCCAGCAGCCTCAGGGTGAAAGAGACCCAGTACTTC.

The chain is built from TRBV27 and TRBJ2-6; a possible D gene is TRBD1 (6 bases). Germline lookup yields CDR1 MNHEY and CDR2 SMNVEV (reference sequence). V lost 5 bases to trimming and J lost 0 bases, with 17 bases between them. CDR3 size: 18 residues. This chain's CDR3 is CASSPRPGHFSGANVLTF. The CDR3 DNA reads as TGTGCCAGCAGTCCGAGACCGGGACATTTCTCTGGGGCCAACGTCCTGACTTTC.

The table lists this clone with a count of one. The V and J genes are TRBV18 and TRBJ2-1; TRBD2 matches at 8 bases. The germline V gene has CDR1 KGHSH and CDR2 LQKENI. V lost 6 bases to trimming and J lost 8 bases; unmatched junction nucleotides: 9. The CDR3 loop spans 14 amino acids. CDR3 region: CASSPRRGADEQFF. CDR3 sequence (DNA): TGTGCCAGCTCGCCGAGGCGGGGGGCCGATGAGCAGTTCTTC.

This rearrangement joins TRBV18 to TRBJ2-1; 8 nucleotides agree with TRBD2. The J segment lost 7 bases and the V segment lost 5 bases, leaving 7 bases of the junction unmatched. Germline V gene lookup returns CDR1 KGHSH and CDR2 LQKENI. The CDR3 consists of 14 residues. The CDR3 DNA reads TGTGCCAGCTCAGGGTTAGCGGGATGGAATGAGCAGTTCTTC. As protein: CASSGLAGWNEQFF.

The chain combines TRBV5-6 with TRBJ2-7, with D possibly TRBD1 on 5 matching bases. Germline V gives CDR1 SGHDT, CDR2 YYEEEE. The CDR3 is 13 residues long. Between the trimmed V and J ends, which lost 0 bases and 1 base, there was a span of 5 bases. The CDR3 region has the DNA TGTGCCAGCAGCTTGGACAGGTCCTACGAGCAGTACTTC. It encodes CASSLDRSYEQYF.

V and J are TRBV6-5 and TRBJ1-5; 7 positions agree with TRBD1. Germline V gene sequence: CDR1 MNHEY, CDR2 SVGAGI. After removal of 0 bases from V and 4 bases from J, the junction contained 3 bases not matched to a gene. CDR3 size: 15 residues. DNA of the CDR3: TGTGCCAGCAGTTACTCGTACAGGGGAAATCAGCCCCAGCATTTT. This codes for CASSYSYRGNQPQHF.

The V call is TRBV20-1, the J call TRBJ1-3; D is possibly TRBD1 (5 bases). V was pared by 3 bases and J by 0 bases, with 6 bases between. The CDR3 extends over 13 amino acids. The germline V gene has CDR1 DFQATT and CDR2 SNEGSKA (reference sequence). CDR3 in amino acids: CSASRGSGNTIYF. CDR3 DNA sequence: TGCAGTGCTAGTAGGGGCTCTGGAAACACCATATATTTT.

This clone has only one observation. The genes are TRBV18 and TRBJ2-7; 9 bases are a match to TRBD1. The CDR3 spans 15 residues. Trimming at V came to 3 bases and at J to 7 bases, leaving 10 bases not matched to a gene. Germline values: CDR1 KGHSH, CDR2 LQKENI. CDR3 nucleotide sequence: TGTGCCAGCTCACCTCGGACAGGGGAAGCGGGGGAGCAGTACTTC. It is translated as CASSPRTGEAGEQYF.

The J gene is TRBJ1-5, the V gene TRBV4-3; D uncertain. Per germline, CDR1 LGHNA and CDR2 YSLEER. The CDR3 is 16 residues long. V dropped 3 bases and J dropped 0 bases, with 12 bases sitting between them. The CDR3 is CASSQLRLYSNQPQHF. CDR3 DNA sequence: TGCGCCAGCAGCCAGCTCAGGTTATATAGCAATCAGCCCCAGCATTTT.

The chain is built from TRBV19 and TRBJ2-1, with TRBD2 identical over 10 bases. Germline CDR1 is LNHDA and CDR2 is SQIVND (reference sequence). The CDR3 is 15 residues long. V shed 5 bases, J shed 4 bases, and the junction held 5 bases outside the gene matches. CDR3 in amino acids: CASSPSGSSYNEQFF. CDR3 sequence (DNA): TGTGCCAGTAGTCCTAGCGGGAGCTCTTACAATGAGCAGTTCTTC.